One sample yielded the 6 T cell receptor beta chains listed below, sequenced in a study of blood T cell repertoires in COVID-19. TCRdb keeps only in-frame clones here, not all; method: immunoSEQ multiplex PCR. The data contain some 220,000 clones, around four fifths of them singletons. Specimen: peripheral blood. The source is a woman aged 80 or over with active or convalescent COVID-19.

This chain links TRBV28 with TRBJ1-4; D remains ambiguous. CDR1 MDHEN and CDR2 SYDVKM come from the germline V gene. V lost 3 bases to trimming and J lost 11 bases, with 19 bases between them. The CDR3 is made up of 15 amino acids. Written as DNA, the CDR3 is TGTGCCAGCAGTTTGCGAGGCGGCGCCGCAACGAAACTGTTTTTT. It yields the protein CASSLRGGAATKLFF.

As concerns this clone: Additional DNA sequences in this sample encode the identical CDR3. The V and J genes are TRBV18 and TRBJ1-1, with TRBD1 matching over 7 bases. With 4 bases clipped from V and 4 bases from J, the junction kept 3 bases outside the gene matches. CDR1 and CDR2 from the germline V gene are KGHSH and LQKENI. The CDR3 totals 13 residues. The CDR3 loop reads CASSRDRGTEAFF. As DNA, the CDR3 is TGTGCCAGCTCACGGGACAGAGGCACTGAAGCTTTCTTT.

The chain has TRBV27 and TRBJ2-3, with TRBD2 matching over 13 bases. Germline lookup yields CDR1 MNHEY and CDR2 SMNVEV (reference sequence). The CDR3 is 16 residues long. The junction had 4 bases not matched to a gene; V was cut back by 7 bases and J by 0 bases. CDR3: CASTQLAGGSTDTQYF. CDR3 bases: TGTGCCAGCACCCAACTAGCGGGAGGGAGCACAGATACGCAGTATTTT.

The chain employs TRBV6-2 or TRBV6-3 and TRBJ1-6; TRBD1 might be the D (6 bases). The CDR3 is 16 residues long. Germline CDR1 and CDR2: MNHEY and SVGEGT. The V gene lost 3 bases and the J gene lost 6 bases, with 15 bases spanning the gap. This CDR3 reads CASSYRSGQTNSPLHF. CDR3 nucleotides: TGTGCCAGCAGTTATAGATCCGGACAGACTAATTCACCCCTCCACTTT.

The V and J genes are TRBV29-1 and TRBJ2-5; TRBD1 agrees at 8 bases. CDR3 length: 12 residues. Germline values: CDR1 SQVTM, CDR2 ANQGSEA. The ends lost 7 bases at V and 5 bases at J; junction bases unmatched: 6. The CDR3 coding sequence is TGCAGCGACCGACAGGGGTGGGAGACCCAGTACTTC. Translation: CSDRQGWETQYF.

This CDR3 is CASSRGGNRGETQYF. Written as DNA, the CDR3 is TGTGCCAGTAGTCGAGGGGGCAATCGTGGGGAGACCCAGTACTTC. The chain combines TRBV19 with TRBJ2-5; 7 bases match TRBD1. J was trimmed by 5 bases and V by 5 bases; bases with no gene match: 11. The CDR3 is 15 amino acids. The V gene's germline CDR1 is LNHDA and CDR2 SQIVND (reference sequence).